This T cell receptor (beta chain) was captured by sequencing in a study of blood T cell repertoires in COVID-19 (dated by TCRdb to about 2020). Background on the whole study: Collaborator samples came from the United States, Italy and Spain and covered acute and convalescent phases of COVID-19. The prospective study material was composed of cDNA or gDNA derived from T cells, B-cell-depleted T cells, or PBMCs. The dataset comprised deeply sampled blood TCRbeta repertoires from subjects exposed to, actively infected with, or recovered from COVID-19. The repertoires were made available in a free public database intended to serve as a resource for research on the immune response to SARS-CoV-2. Samples were obtained from the ongoing ImmuneRACE study (first 160 participants) and from approximately 1,200 subjects provided by 6 global collaborators. A de-identified subject ID, COVID-19 status, age in years and sex were almost always included in the sample metadata. Where HLA class I and class II types were available, the types were taken from metadata supplied by the sample provider, not from assay-based typing. Overall results and qualifications from the work: How much clinical and demographic metadata was included differed by source and by participant, and the metadata was provided uncurated.

Whole blood was collected in K2EDTA tubes by collaborating institutions according to the institutions' own protocols. For TCRbeta analysis, collaborator samples were shipped as frozen whole blood, as isolated PBMCs, or as DNA extracted from either sample type. The immunoSEQ Assay, a bias-controlled multiplex PCR, was used to amplify TCRbeta CDR3 regions from genomic DNA. As for how the authors treated the data: Within the assay, amplification of reference gene primers was used to estimate how many nucleated cells each sample contained. Sequence reads were collapsed and filtered to measure the absolute abundance of every unique TCRbeta CDR3 rearrangement. For each sample, productive Simpson clonality was calculated as the square root of Simpson's diversity index over productive rearrangements. In its TCRdb copy, this immuneACCESS table keeps in-frame sequences only and misses some clones. Where compared with another copy, unresolved V genes explain less than half of these, and the others have no known cause. That table furnishes V, J and clone size, whereas the DNA furnished D and trimming. In all, the sample holds 120,000 to 150,000 clones, and more than 70% of those were seen once. The ten biggest clones cover about an eighth of the sample.

V is clipped by 0 bases and J by 2 bases, and the sequence between their germline boundaries is 20 bases long. The CDR3 covers 18 residues, taking in both the cysteine and the phenylalanine. This entry keeps only the CDR3 DNA: 54 bases, framed from base 1. CDR1 SGDLS and CDR2 YYNGEE are derived from the germline V gene. As regards this clone: What this receptor recognizes is not known. Base qualities are missing; no much larger clone stands one base away.

The sequence was obtained from a man aged 55 to 70 with active or convalescent COVID-19. The chain is encoded by TRBV9 joined to TRBJ1-1; matching of 5 bases hints at TRBD1 as the D gene. The sample consisted of peripheral blood. The CDR3 protein is CASSVEGYKRGRNTEAFF. The nucleotide sequence reads TGTGCCAGCAGCGTAGAGGGGTATAAACGGGGGAGAAACACTGAAGCTTTCTTT.